These 13 T cell receptor beta chains share one sample of origin, sequenced in a study of T-cell memory formation after mild COVID-19. From the 5' RACE reads, TCRdb called clonotypes with MiXCR, one entry per CDR3 protein. The sample has some 57,000 distinct CDR3 sequences; more than 10% are singletons. The sequenced sample was PBMCs or a T cell subset sorted from them (not recorded which). Receptors originate from a man younger than 30 who had mild COVID-19 (a few samples of this study predate the infection). Cell type and time point are not known.

This clonotype was seen a few times. The chain uses TRBV29-1 and TRBJ2-7; D may be TRBD2 (5 bases). V was clipped by 8 bases and J by 4 bases, with 27 bases between them. Germline V lookup: CDR1 SQVTM, CDR2 ANQGSEA. CDR3 length: 16 amino acids. CDR3 bases: TGCAGCCCCATGGCCGTGTGGGCAGCTACGGGGTACGAGCAGTACGTC. It specifies CSPMAVWAATGYEQYV.

There are many counts of this clonotype. The gene calls are TRBV18 and TRBJ2-1; D remains ambiguous. Trimming pared 0 bases from V and 3 bases from J, leaving 9 bases between. Germline CDR1 is KGHSH and CDR2 is LQKENI. This CDR3 is 15 amino acids long. The CDR3 reads CASSPPDGNYNEQFF. The CDR3 nucleotides read TGTGCCAGCTCACCACCCGACGGAAACTACAATGAGCAGTTCTTC.

This clonotype is medium-sized (0.01 to 0.1%) in the sample. The chain is built from TRBV7-2 and TRBJ2-3; 9 nucleotides match TRBD1. The V gene's germline CDR1 is SGHTA and CDR2 FQGNSA. This CDR3 has 14 amino acids. V gave up 1 base and J gave up 4 bases; unmatched junction bases: 0. The CDR3 loop is CASSLGQGADTQYF. The CDR3 bases are TGTGCCAGCAGCTTAGGACAGGGGGCAGATACGCAGTATTTT.

This clonotype occurred many times. At one boundary the junction diverges from the germline segment, which might be a read error. V and J are TRBV7-7 and TRBJ2-1, with D possibly called TRBD1 or TRBD2 (6 bases each). The CDR3 contains 15 residues. Germline assignment: CDR1 SSHAT and CDR2 FNYEAQ (reference sequence). The CDR3 sequence: CASSTGGSPYNEQFF. CDR3 DNA: TGTGCTAGCAGCACCGGGGGCTCACCCTACAATGAGCAGTTCTTC.

This clonotype was counted ten times or more. The gene calls are TRBV29-1 and TRBJ2-1; 9 bases map to TRBD2. Trimming took 2 bases from V and 0 from J; bases not matched to a gene: 5. The CDR3 is 16 amino acids. The germline gives CDR1 SQVTM, CDR2 ANQGSEA. CDR3 bases: TGCAGCGTTGAATCGGCTAGCGGGGCCTCCTACAATGAGCAGTTCTTC. This gives the protein CSVESASGASYNEQFF.

In this sample, this clonotype turned up a few times. The V gene is TRBV7-3, the J gene TRBJ2-1, with D tentatively TRBD1 (5 bases). Germline V CDR1 and CDR2: SGHTA, FQGTGA. CDR3 length equals 15 residues. V was shortened by 4 bases and J by 2 bases, with 12 bases between the two germline ends. CDR3 residues: CASSSQAGTYNEQFF. The CDR3 nucleotides are TGTGCCAGCAGCTCACAGGCAGGGACCTACAATGAGCAGTTCTTC.

In this sample, this clonotype turned up a few times. The chain joins TRBV7-3 to TRBJ2-1; TRBD2 aligns across 8 bases. CDR1 is SGHTA, CDR2 FQGTGA, per germline. Losses at the gene ends were 5 bases for V and 15 bases for J; bases not matched to a gene: 12. The CDR3 has 13 residues. CDR3 sequence reads: CASSQTRRGGWFF. As DNA, the CDR3 is TGTGCCAGCAGCCAAACCCGCCGGGGGGGGTGGTTCTTC.

V gene TRBV5-4 combines with J gene TRBJ2-7; 7 bases agree with TRBD1. The CDR3 is 14 residues long. The junction had 10 bases not matched to a gene; V was cut back by 4 bases and J by 6 bases. Looked up from germline, CDR1 is SGHNT and CDR2 is YYREEE (reference sequence). The CDR3 coding sequence is TGTGCCAGCAGCCACCTGACAGGGAATCTCGAGCAGTACTTC. Its protein is CASSHLTGNLEQYF.

This chain uses TRBV3-1 with TRBJ2-3; D unclear. Germline V gene data show CDR1 as LGHDT and CDR2 as YNNKEL (reference sequence). The CDR3 is made up of 15 amino acids. The V gene lost 0 bases and the J gene lost 4 bases, with 11 bases spanning the gap. Here the CDR3 reads CASSQDLARADTQYF. Here the CDR3 DNA reads TGTGCCAGCAGCCAAGATCTGGCTAGGGCAGATACGCAGTATTTT.

This clonotype was observed at least ten times. The chain couples TRBV5-1 to TRBJ2-5; 9 positions agree with TRBD2. Per germline, CDR1 SGHRS and CDR2 YFSETQ. The ends lost 4 bases at V and 4 bases at J; junction bases unmatched: 11. This CDR3 is 16 amino acids long. CDR3 in DNA: TGCGCCAGCAGCCCGAGTAGCGGGGGCCCCGGAGAGACCCAGTACTTC. Translated: CASSPSSGGPGETQYF.

This clonotype was picked up a small number of times. A read error may produce the germline difference seen at one junction end. The genes are TRBV15 and TRBJ2-2, with TRBD2 identical over 7 bases. The CDR3 is 10 residues long. Germline V gene data show CDR1 as LNHNV and CDR2 as YYDKDF (reference sequence). The CDR3 nucleotides read TGTGCGACCGGCCCGCGGGAGCTGATTTTT. It codes for CATGPRELIF.

There are a few counts of this clonotype. The chain carries TRBV4-3 and TRBJ2-2; 7 nucleotides align to TRBD1. In germline, CDR1 is LGHNA, CDR2 YSLEER. The CDR3 runs 15 residues. The V segment lost 4 bases and the J segment 3 bases; nucleotides outside the gene matches: 5. DNA for the CDR3: TGCGCCAGCAGCCGAGACAGGGTGTACACCGGGGAGCTGTTTTTT. It is translated as CASSRDRVYTGELFF.

This clonotype is categorized as medium-sized (0.01 to 0.1%). V gene TRBV4-2 combines with J gene TRBJ2-1, with 12 bases aligning to TRBD2. The CDR3 contains 15 residues. Losses at the gene ends were 1 base for V and 6 bases for J; bases not matched to a gene: 1. The V gene's germline CDR1 is LGHNA and CDR2 YNFKEQ. CDR3 protein: CASSQASGGANEQFF. Here the CDR3 DNA reads TGTGCCAGCAGCCAAGCTAGCGGGGGGGCCAATGAGCAGTTCTTC.